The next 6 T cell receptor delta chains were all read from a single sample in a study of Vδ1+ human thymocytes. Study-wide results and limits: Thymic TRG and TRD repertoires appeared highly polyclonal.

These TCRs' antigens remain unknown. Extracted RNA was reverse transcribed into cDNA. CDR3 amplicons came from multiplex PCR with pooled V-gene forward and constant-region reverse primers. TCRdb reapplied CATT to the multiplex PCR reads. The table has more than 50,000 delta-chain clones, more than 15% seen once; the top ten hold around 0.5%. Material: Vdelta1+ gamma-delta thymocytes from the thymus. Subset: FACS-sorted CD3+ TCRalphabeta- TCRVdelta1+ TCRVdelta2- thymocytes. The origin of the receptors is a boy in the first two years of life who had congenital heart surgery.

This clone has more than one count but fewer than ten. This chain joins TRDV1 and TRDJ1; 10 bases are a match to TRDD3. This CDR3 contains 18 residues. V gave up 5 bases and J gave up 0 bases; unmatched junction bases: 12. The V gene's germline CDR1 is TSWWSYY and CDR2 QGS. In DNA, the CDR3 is TGTGCTCTTGGGAATGGGTACTGGGGGATCGGGTACACCGATAAACTCATCTTT. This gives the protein CALGNGYWGIGYTDKLIF.

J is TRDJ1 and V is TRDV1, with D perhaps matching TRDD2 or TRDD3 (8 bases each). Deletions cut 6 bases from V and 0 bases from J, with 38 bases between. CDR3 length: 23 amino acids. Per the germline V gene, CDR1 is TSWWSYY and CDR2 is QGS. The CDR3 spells CALGSNGFLRYWGDLRYTDKLIF. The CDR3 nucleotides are TGTGCTCTTGGCTCAAACGGCTTCCTACGGTACTGGGGGGACCTACGGTACACCGATAAACTCATCTTT.

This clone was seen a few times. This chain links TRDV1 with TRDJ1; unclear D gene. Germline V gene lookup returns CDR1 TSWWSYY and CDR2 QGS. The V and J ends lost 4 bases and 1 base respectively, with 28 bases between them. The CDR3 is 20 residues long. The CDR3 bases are TGTGCTCTTGGGGCCCGCCTTGGGCCCGTTCTCAGCGGGAGCACCGATAAACTCATCTTT. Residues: CALGARLGPVLSGSTDKLIF.

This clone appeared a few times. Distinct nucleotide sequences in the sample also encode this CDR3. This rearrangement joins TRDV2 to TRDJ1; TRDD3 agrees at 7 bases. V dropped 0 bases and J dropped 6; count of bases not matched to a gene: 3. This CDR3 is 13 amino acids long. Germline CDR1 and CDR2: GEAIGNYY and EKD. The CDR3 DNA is TGTGCCTGTGACACCAGCTGGGGGTATAAACTCATCTTT. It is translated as CACDTSWGYKLIF.

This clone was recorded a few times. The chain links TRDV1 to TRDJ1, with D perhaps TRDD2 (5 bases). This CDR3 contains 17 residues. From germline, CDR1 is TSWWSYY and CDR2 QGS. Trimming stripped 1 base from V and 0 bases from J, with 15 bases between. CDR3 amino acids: CALGERHPSGYTDKLIF. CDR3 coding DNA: TGTGCTCTTGGGGAACGACATCCTAGTGGGTACACCGATAAACTCATCTTT.

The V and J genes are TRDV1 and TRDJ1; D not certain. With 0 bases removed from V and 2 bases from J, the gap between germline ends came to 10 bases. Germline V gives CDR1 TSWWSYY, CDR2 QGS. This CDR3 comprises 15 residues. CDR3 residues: CALGELSLITDKLIF. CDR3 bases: TGTGCTCTTGGGGAACTCTCCCTAATAACCGATAAACTCATCTTT.